This entry lists 7 T cell receptor beta chains sequenced from one sample in a study of T cell repertoires in cytomegalovirus infection (dated by TCRdb to about 2019). Sequenced using an Illumina HiSeq 1500. TCRdb handled the public reads itself, with Q25 trimming in fastp and clone calling in MiXCR, and kept productive beta chains. Records with the same CDR3 protein are collapsed into one entry carrying the most frequent genes and DNA. Present in this sample are approximately 990,000 distinct CDR3 sequences, about a third of which were seen just once. The top ten clonotypes cover about 14% of the sample. What these receptors recognize is not known. The meaning of the sample's treatment or condition label: in vitro stimulation with specific CMV peptide epitopes to enrich CMV-specific T cells. The specimen was cultured CD8+ T cells from PBMCs, collected from culture after CMV antigen stimulation. These receptors were collected from a human donor in good health (CMV status not recorded). Some clones in this sample may be carry-over from other donors' samples.

V gene TRBV27 combines with J gene TRBJ2-2, with 8 bases identical to TRBD2. J lost 3 bases, V lost 4 bases, and 7 bases had no gene match. CDR3 length equals 16 residues. From germline, CDR1 is MNHEY and CDR2 SMNVEV (reference sequence). The CDR3, as DNA: TGTGCCAGCAGTTCCCCGCGGGGGGCCCACACCGGGGAGCTGTTTTTT. It translates to CASSSPRGAHTGELFF.

This rearrangement joins TRBV12-3 or TRBV12-4 to TRBJ2-1; D call uncertain. Between the trimmed V and J ends, which lost 6 bases and 2 bases, there was a span of 8 bases. CDR3 length: 13 residues. CDR3 coding DNA: TGTGCCAGCAGGTCCACCGCCTACAATGAGCAGTTCTTC. It encodes CASRSTAYNEQFF.

This clonotype was found many times. The chain has TRBV7-6 and TRBJ2-7, with 8 bases that match TRBD1. V was clipped by 7 bases and J by 3 bases; unmatched bases: 11. The CDR3 has 15 amino acids. CDR1 and CDR2 from the germline V gene are SGHVS and FNYEAQ. CDR3 region: CASNPTPGGYYEQYF. CDR3 DNA sequence: TGTGCCAGCAACCCAACCCCAGGGGGCTACTACGAGCAGTACTTC.

This clonotype occurred many times. This chain links TRBV6-1 with TRBJ2-1; 9 bases align to TRBD1. Germline V CDR1 and CDR2: MNHNS, SASEGT. This CDR3 has 15 residues. V was pared by 7 bases and J by 8 bases, with 12 bases of the junction left unmatched. CDR3 amino acids: CASIYVTGTGYEQFF. Here the CDR3 DNA reads TGTGCCAGCATTTACGTCACGGGGACAGGGTATGAGCAGTTCTTC.

The CDR3 sequence: CASSVGLVTGELFF. The CDR3 DNA sequence: TGTGCCAGCAGCGTAGGACTAGTTACCGGGGAGCTGTTTTTT. V usage is TRBV9 and J usage is TRBJ2-2, with D perhaps matching TRBD2 (6 bases). This CDR3 comprises 14 residues. Germline assignment: CDR1 SGDLS and CDR2 YYNGEE. V lost 0 bases to trimming and J lost 5 bases, with 8 bases between them.

There are a few counts of this clonotype. This CDR3 reads CASSFRQLNEKLFF. CDR3 coding DNA: TGTGCCAGCAGCTTTAGACAGCTTAATGAAAAACTGTTTTTT. The chain is built from TRBV6-1 and TRBJ1-4; D may be TRBD1 (5 bases). With 6 bases removed from V and 4 bases from J, the gap between germline ends came to 12 bases. The CDR3 is made up of 14 amino acids. Per the germline V gene, CDR1 is MNHNS and CDR2 is SASEGT.

The chain couples TRBV6-2 or TRBV6-3 to TRBJ2-7; TRBD1 matches at 9 bases. In germline, CDR1 is MNHEY, CDR2 SVGEGT. CDR3 length: 14 amino acids. In nucleotides, the CDR3 is TGTACCAGCACCTCCCGGGGACAGGGCTACGAGCAGTACGTC. Protein product: CTSTSRGQGYEQYV.